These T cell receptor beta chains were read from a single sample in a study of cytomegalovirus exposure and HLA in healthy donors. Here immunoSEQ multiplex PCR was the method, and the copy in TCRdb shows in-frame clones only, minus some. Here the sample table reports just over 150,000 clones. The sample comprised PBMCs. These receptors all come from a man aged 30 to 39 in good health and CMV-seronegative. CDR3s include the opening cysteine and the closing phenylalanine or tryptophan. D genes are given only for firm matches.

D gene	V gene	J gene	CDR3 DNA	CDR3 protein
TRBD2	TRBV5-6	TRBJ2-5	TGTGCCAGCCCGGGGACTAGCGGAAACACGAAGACCCAGTACTTC	CASPGTSGNTKTQYF
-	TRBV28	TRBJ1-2	TGTGCCAGCAGTTTGAGGCTCTATGGCTACACCTTC	CASSLRLYGYTF
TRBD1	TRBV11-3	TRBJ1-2	TGTGCCAGCAGCTTAGATTCGACAGGGTACGACTATGGCTACACCTTC	CASSLDSTGYDYGYTF
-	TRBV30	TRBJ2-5	TGTGCCTGGAGTCCTTCCGAGACCCAGTACTTC	CAWSPSETQYF
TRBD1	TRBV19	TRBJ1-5	TGTGCCAGTAGTTCGACCTACGGGACAGGGAACAATCAGCCCCAGCATTTT	CASSSTYGTGNNQPQHF
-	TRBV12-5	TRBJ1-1	TGTGCTAGTGGTTTGGGCCTAAAATCAGAGGGCTGGATCACTGAAGCTTTCTTT	CASGLGLKSEGWITEAFF
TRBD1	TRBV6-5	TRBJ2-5	TGTGCCAGCAGGAGGGGACAGGCTCCCCAAGAGACCCAGTACTTC	CASRRGQAPQETQYF
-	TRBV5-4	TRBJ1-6	TGTGCCAGCAGCTTGAAGACAGAGAATTCACCCCTCCACTTT	CASSLKTENSPLHF
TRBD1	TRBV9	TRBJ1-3	TGTGCCAGCAGCGTAGGTTGGACAGGCTCTGGAAACACCATATATTTT	CASSVGWTGSGNTIYF
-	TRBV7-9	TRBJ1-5	TGTGCCAGCAGCCCCCAGGGTGGGAGCAATCAGCCCCAGCATTTT	CASSPQGGSNQPQHF